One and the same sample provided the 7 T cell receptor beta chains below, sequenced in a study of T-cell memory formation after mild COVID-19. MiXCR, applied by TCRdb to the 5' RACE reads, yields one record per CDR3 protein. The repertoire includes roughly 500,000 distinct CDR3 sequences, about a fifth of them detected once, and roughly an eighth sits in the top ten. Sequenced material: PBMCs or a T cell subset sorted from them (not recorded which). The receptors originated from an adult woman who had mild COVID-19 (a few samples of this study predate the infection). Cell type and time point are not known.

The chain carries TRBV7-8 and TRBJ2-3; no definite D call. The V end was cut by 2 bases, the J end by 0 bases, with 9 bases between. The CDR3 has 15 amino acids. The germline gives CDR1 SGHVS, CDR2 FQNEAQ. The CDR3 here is CASSLIQTSTDTQYF. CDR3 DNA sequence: TGTGCCAGCAGCTTAATCCAGACTAGCACAGATACGCAGTATTTT.

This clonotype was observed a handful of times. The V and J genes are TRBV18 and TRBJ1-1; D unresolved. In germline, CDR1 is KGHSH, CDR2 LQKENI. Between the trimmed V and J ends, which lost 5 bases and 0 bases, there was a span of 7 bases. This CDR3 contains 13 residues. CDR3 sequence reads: CASSTEMNTEAFF. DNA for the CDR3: TGTGCCAGCTCAACTGAGATGAACACTGAAGCTTTCTTT.

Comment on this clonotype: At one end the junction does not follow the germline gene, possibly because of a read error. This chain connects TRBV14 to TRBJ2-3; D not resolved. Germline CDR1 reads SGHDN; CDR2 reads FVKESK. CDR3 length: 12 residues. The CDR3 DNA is TGTGCCAGCAGCAAAGATCCAGATACGCAGTATTTT. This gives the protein CASSKDPDTQYF.

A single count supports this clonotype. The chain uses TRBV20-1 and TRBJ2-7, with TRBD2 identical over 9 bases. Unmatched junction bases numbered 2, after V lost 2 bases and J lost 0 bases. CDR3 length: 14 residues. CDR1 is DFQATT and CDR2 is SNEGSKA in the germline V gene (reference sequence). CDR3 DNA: TGCAGTGCTAGATTGCGGGAGGGCTCCTACGAGCAGTACTTC. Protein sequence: CSARLREGSYEQYF.

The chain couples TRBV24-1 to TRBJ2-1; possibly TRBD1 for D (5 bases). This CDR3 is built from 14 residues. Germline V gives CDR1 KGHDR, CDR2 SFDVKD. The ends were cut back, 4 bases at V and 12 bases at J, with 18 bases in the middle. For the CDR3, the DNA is TGTGCCACCAGTGAGGCAGGGTCAATGAAGGTGCAGTTCTTC. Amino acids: CATSEAGSMKVQFF.

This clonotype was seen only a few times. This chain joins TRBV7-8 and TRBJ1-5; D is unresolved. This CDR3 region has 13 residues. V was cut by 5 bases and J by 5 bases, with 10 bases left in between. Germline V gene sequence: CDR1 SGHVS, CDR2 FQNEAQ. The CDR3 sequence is CASSPYADQPQHF. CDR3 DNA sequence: TGTGCCAGCAGCCCCTATGCGGATCAGCCCCAGCATTTT.

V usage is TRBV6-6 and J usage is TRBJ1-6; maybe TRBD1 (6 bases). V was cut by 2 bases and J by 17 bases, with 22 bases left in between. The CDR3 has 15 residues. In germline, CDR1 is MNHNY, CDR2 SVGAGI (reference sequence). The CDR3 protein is CASSYDRIPGTLIHF. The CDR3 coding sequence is TGTGCCAGCAGTTACGACAGGATACCGGGGACTTTGATCCACTTT.